Listed below are T cell receptor beta chains from one sample, sequenced in a study of breast tumors, draining lymph nodes, adjacent tissues. One entry per CDR3 protein results from TCRdb running MiXCR on the multiplex PCR reads. The repertoire holds fewer than 300,000 distinct CDR3 sequences, with roughly 32% as singletons. Input material: axillary lymph node tissue. These receptors were obtained from a female donor with breast cancer. Some clones in this sample may be carry-over from other donors' samples. CDR3s include the opening cysteine and the closing phenylalanine or tryptophan. Each record gives: V gene, D gene, clone size, J gene, CDR3 DNA, CDR3 protein. D genes are given only for firm matches. The size entry is marked missing in some rows and otherwise reads once, few, many or a size class.

TRBV9	TRBD2	-	TRBJ2-5	TGTGCCAGCAGCGTAGGGGGGGGAGGGCTAGCGGGAGGGGATCGAGAGACCCAGTACTTC	CASSVGGGGLAGGDRETQYF
TRBV20-1	TRBD2	-	TRBJ2-1	TGCAGTGCTCGATTATTAGCGGGAGGCCCTGGCTCCTACAATGAGCAGTTCTTC	CSARLLAGGPGSYNEQFF
TRBV20-1	TRBD2	many	TRBJ2-7	TGCAGTGCTAGTACTAGCGGGGGATCCTCCTACGAGCAGTACTTC	CSASTSGGSSYEQYF
TRBV20-1	TRBD2	many	TRBJ2-1	TGCAGTGCTAGAGGTAGCGGGGGTTCCTACAATGAGCAGTTCTTC	CSARGSGGSYNEQFF
TRBV12-3/TRBV12-4	-	many	TRBJ1-5	TGTGCCAGCAGTTTTGTTAGCAATCAGCCCCAGCATTTT	CASSFVSNQPQHF
TRBV20-1	-	-	TRBJ2-5	TGCGGTGCCAGCCTCCAAGAGACCCAGTACTTC	CGASLQETQYF
TRBV7-9	-	many	TRBJ2-6	TGTGCCAGCACCCCAGGGGGGTCTGGGGCCAACGTCCTGACTTTC	CASTPGGSGANVLTF
TRBV25-1	TRBD2	-	TRBJ2-1	TGTGCCAGCAGTGCCCTAGCGGGAATCTACAATGAGCAGTTCTTC	CASSALAGIYNEQFF
TRBV28	-	few	TRBJ2-1	TGTGCCAGCAGTTTATTTGTGGCAGGGGGGAACAATGAGCAGTTCTTC	CASSLFVAGGNNEQFF
TRBV5-1	TRBD2	many	TRBJ2-1	TGCGCCAGCAGGTTAGCGGGATTGGTTAATGAGCAGTTCTTC	CASRLAGLVNEQFF
TRBV4-3	-	many	TRBJ2-5	TGCGCCAGCAGCCAGGTTCTAGGGGTGACCCAGTACTTC	CASSQVLGVTQYF
TRBV9	TRBD2	-	TRBJ2-7	TGTGCCAGCAGCCCCCATGGACTAGCCTACGAGCAGTACTTC	CASSPHGLAYEQYF
TRBV10-3	TRBD2	-	TRBJ2-1	TGTGCCATCAGAGGACTAGCGGGGACTTACAATGAGCAGTTCTTC	CAIRGLAGTYNEQFF
TRBV7-9	-	-	TRBJ2-7	TGTGCCAGCAGCTCCTCCGGGCAACGCTACGAGCAGTACTTC	CASSSSGQRYEQYF
TRBV7-2	TRBD1	-	TRBJ2-5	TGTGCCAGCAGCCTTAGGGGGCAGGGTCAAGGGACCCAGTACTTC	CASSLRGQGQGTQYF
TRBV7-2	-	many	TRBJ2-5	TGTGCCAGCAGCGCAAACCCTGGACAGACCTACCAAGAGCCCCAGTACTTC	CASSANPGQTYQEPQYF
TRBV20-1	TRBD2	-	TRBJ2-7	TGCGGTGCTAGATCCGGGACTAGCACTCGCGGCGCGGGGGAGCAGTACTTC	CGARSGTSTRGAGEQYF
TRBV5-1	TRBD2	-	TRBJ2-1	TGCGCCAGCAGCGCAGGGACTAGTCCTAACGAGCAGTTCTTC	CASSAGTSPNEQFF
TRBV10-3	TRBD2	many	TRBJ2-1	TGTGCCATCAGCCTAGCGGGAGATAGCAATGAGCAGTTCTTC	CAISLAGDSNEQFF
TRBV6-5	TRBD1	few	TRBJ2-7	TGTGCCAGTAGCCGGGGAAGGGGGCCCTACGAGCAGTACTTC	CASSRGRGPYEQYF
TRBV14	-	many	TRBJ1-2	TGTGCCAGCAGCCTAGAGTGGGGTGAAGGCTACACCTTC	CASSLEWGEGYTF
TRBV20-1	TRBD1	many	TRBJ1-6	TGCAGTGCTAGGACAGGGGGAGGCTCACCCCTCCACTTT	CSARTGGGSPLHF
TRBV5-5	TRBD1	few	TRBJ1-1	TGTGCCAGCACGTCTTACCCGGGACAGGCGATCCTTGAAGCTTTCTTT	CASTSYPGQAILEAFF
TRBV4-1	TRBD1	-	TRBJ1-3	TGCGCCAGCAGCCAAGCTGGTAGGACAGGGGAAGGAAACACCATATATTTT	CASSQAGRTGEGNTIYF
TRBV27	-	-	TRBJ2-1	TGTGCCAGCAGTTTATTAATGCAGTCCTCCTACAATGAGCAGTCCTTC	CASSLLMQSSYNEQSF
TRBV7-9	-	few	TRBJ1-1	TGTGCCAGCAGGCCAGAGGGGACTGAAGCTTTCTTT	CASRPEGTEAFF
TRBV7-9	TRBD2	-	TRBJ2-1	TGTGCCAGCAGCTTAGCGGCTAGCGGGGGGTACAATGAGCAGTTCTTC	CASSLAASGGYNEQFF
TRBV6-2/TRBV6-3	TRBD2	-	TRBJ2-1	TGTGCCAGCAACGATTACGGGACTAGCGGGGGGAATGAGCAGTTCTTC	CASNDYGTSGGNEQFF
TRBV7-2	TRBD2	many	TRBJ2-7	TGTGCCAGCGGACCGTACTGGTCGAGACGGGAGACTAGCGGGTCGTCCTACGAGCAGTACTTC	CASGPYWSRRETSGSSYEQYF
TRBV25-1	TRBD1	-	TRBJ1-6	TGTGCCAGCACACCGGGACAGGTTAATTCACCCCTCCACTTT	CASTPGQVNSPLHF
TRBV19	-	many	TRBJ2-2	TGTGCCAGTAGTATGTGGGGGGCTGGGTACACCGGGGAGCTGTTTTTT	CASSMWGAGYTGELFF
TRBV9	TRBD1	-	TRBJ1-4	TGTGCCAGCAGCCACCAAGGACAGGAGGGTGGAAAACTGTTTTTT	CASSHQGQEGGKLFF
TRBV20-1	-	few	TRBJ1-1	TGCAGTGCCCGCTTGAGCGCGAACACTGAAGCTTTCTTT	CSARLSANTEAFF
TRBV11-3	-	many	TRBJ2-1	TGTGCCAGCAGCTCTACCGGTTTCCTATACAATGAGCAGTTCTTC	CASSSTGFLYNEQFF
TRBV19	TRBD1	many	TRBJ2-7	TGTGCCAGTAGTCCAAGGACAGGGGGCTCCTACGAGCAGTACTTC	CASSPRTGGSYEQYF
TRBV12-3/TRBV12-4	-	many	TRBJ1-2	TGTGCCAGCACCCGCAGGGGCACTCCATACACCTTC	CASTRRGTPYTF
TRBV30	-	few	TRBJ1-1	TGTGCCTGGAAACGGGCAAACACTGAAGCTTTCTTT	CAWKRANTEAFF
TRBV6-6	-	many	TRBJ2-5	TGTGCCAGCAGTCACTCGGGGCGGGACCAAGAGACCCAGTACTTC	CASSHSGRDQETQYF
TRBV6-1	-	many	TRBJ2-7	TGTGCCAGCAGGGTGACAGACCTCTACGAGCAGTACTTC	CASRVTDLYEQYF
TRBV7-2	-	many	TRBJ1-3	TGTGCCAGCAGCTTCATGAGGGGGAAGGGAAACACCATATATTTT	CASSFMRGKGNTIYF
TRBV5-8	TRBD2	many	TRBJ2-7	TGTGCCAGCAGCTTGGTGGCTAGCGGGAGTCGCGTGGCCTACGAGCAGTACTTC	CASSLVASGSRVAYEQYF
TRBV13	-	-	TRBJ1-1	TGTGCCAGCAGCTCTGAGGGGGGGGGCGCGAACACTGAAGCTTTCTTT	CASSSEGGGANTEAFF